This T cell receptor (beta chain) was documented in a study of OX40 agonist ivuxolimab in advanced cancers. Overall study results and limits: Undetermined was the antigen specificity of the expanded peripheral T cells. At 0.1-3.0 mg/kg, partial responders had clonal expansion among the lowest observed. On average, CD8+ T cells showed a greater number of expanded clones than CD4+.

The assay was immunoSEQ multiplex PCR, and TCRdb's table has in-frame clones only and misses some. The sample includes about 98,000 clones, roughly 85% seen only once; the top ten take roughly 0.5%. As to this clone: Antigen: not known.

The V end was cut by 0 bases, the J end by 3 bases, with 11 bases between. This CDR3 comprises 15 residues. Germline V gene lookup returns CDR1 SGHRS and CDR2 YFSETQ. This chain connects TRBV5-1 to TRBJ2-3; D is possibly TRBD1 or TRBD2 (5 bases each). The TCR originated in an adult with an advanced solid tumor such as melanoma, head and neck, liver or kidney cancer. Sequenced material: CD4+ or CD8+ T cells sorted from blood, taken in a trial of the OX40 agonist ivuxolimab. The CDR3 nucleotides read TGCGCCAGCAGCTTGGGGCAGGGAGTTACAGATACGCAGTATTTT. It is translated as CASSLGQGVTDTQYF. Supplemented by reference TRBV5-1 and TRBJ2-3, the full variable domain reads KAGVTQTPRYLIKTRGQQVTLSCSPISGHRSVSWYQQTPGQGLQFLFEYFSETQRNKGNFPGRFSGRQFSNSRSEMNVSTLELGDSALYLCASSLGQGVTDTQYFGPGTRLTVL.